These 13 T cell receptor beta chains share one sample of origin, sequenced in a study of blood T cell repertoires in COVID-19. Produced via immunoSEQ multiplex PCR; TCRdb's table is partial and in-frame only. The sample includes 200,000 to 250,000 clones, 65% to 90% of them seen just once. The sequenced material came from peripheral blood. The receptors were sampled from a woman in her fifties or sixties with acute or convalescent COVID-19.

The chain links TRBV7-9 to TRBJ1-6, with no clear D. The CDR3 totals 14 residues. V gave up 7 bases and J gave up 6 bases, with 13 bases separating them. Germline CDR1 is SEHNR and CDR2 is FQNEAQ (reference sequence). CDR3 bases: TGTGCCAGCAACCCTGGGCAGGTTAATTCACCCCTCCACTTT. Residues: CASNPGQVNSPLHF.

This clone was found once. The chain uses TRBV6-5 and TRBJ2-7, with D possibly being TRBD2 (6 bases). CDR3 size: 14 residues. V lost 6 bases to trimming and J lost 4 bases, with 16 bases between them. Germline V gene data show CDR1 as MNHEY and CDR2 as SVGAGI. The CDR3 region is CASRPGVQGYEQYF. For the CDR3, the DNA is TGTGCCAGCAGGCCGGGAGTGCAAGGATACGAGCAGTACTTC.

The CDR3 sequence: CASSSPGGQSQPQHF. The CDR3 DNA reads TGTGCCAGCAGCTCACCCGGGGGACAGTCTCAGCCCCAGCATTTT. The chain carries TRBV7-8 and TRBJ1-5; 7 nucleotides agree with TRBD1. Germline CDR1 SGHVS, CDR2 FQNEAQ. This CDR3 is 15 amino acids long. The V gene end was trimmed by 4 bases and the J gene end by 6 bases; junction bases not matched to a gene: 9.

J is TRBJ1-3 and V is TRBV19; D is ambiguous. The V end was cut by 4 bases, the J end by 1 base, with 11 bases between. Looked up from germline, CDR1 is LNHDA and CDR2 is SQIVND (reference sequence). The CDR3 spans 15 residues. CDR3 nucleotides: TGTGCCAGTAGTAGGATGGGAGATTCTGGAAACACCATATATTTT. Translated, it gives CASSRMGDSGNTIYF. Filled out from reference TRBV19 and TRBJ1-3, the complete variable domain reads DGGITQSPKYLFRKEGQNVTLSCEQNLNHDAMYWYRQDPGQGLRLIYYSQIVNDFQKGDIAEGYSVSREKKESFPLTVTSAQKNPTAFYLCASSRMGDSGNTIYFGEGSWLTVV.

The chain uses TRBV11-3 and TRBJ1-1, with TRBD1 matching 10 bases. Germline CDR1 and CDR2: SGHNT and YENEEA. The CDR3 length is 14 residues. V lost 3 bases and J lost 7; bases outside the gene matches: 5. In DNA form, the CDR3 reads TGTGCCAGCAGCTTGGGGACAGGGGTTGGTGAAGCTTTCTTT. Residues: CASSLGTGVGEAFF.

The gene calls are TRBV5-3 and TRBJ2-7; 13 bases map to TRBD2. TRBV5-3 is designated an ORF whose function remains uncertain. V shed 4 bases, J shed 3 bases, and the junction held 4 bases outside the gene matches. The CDR3 is 15 residues long. CDR3 DNA: TGTGCCAGAAGCGGAGGACTAGCGGGAGTCTACGAGCAGTACTTC. This codes for CARSGGLAGVYEQYF.

This clone appeared a single time. The J gene is TRBJ1-4, the V gene TRBV15; D unclear. This CDR3 spans 15 amino acids. V lost 1 base, J lost 5 bases, and 11 bases lay in between. Germline V gene data show CDR1 as LNHNV and CDR2 as YYDKDF (reference sequence). The CDR3 bases are TGTGCCACCAGCAGAGGAGAGAGCATGAATGAAAAACTGTTTTTT. Its translation is CATSRGESMNEKLFF.

The chain recombines TRBV30 with TRBJ2-3; D gene unclear. V was trimmed by 0 bases and J by 0 bases, leaving 10 bases between them. The germline V gene encodes CDR1 GTSNPN and CDR2 SVGIG (reference sequence). This CDR3 spans 15 amino acids. The DNA for the CDR3 is TGTGCCTGGAGTGTTTCGACTGCTAGCACAGATACGCAGTATTTT. Translating it yields CAWSVSTASTDTQYF.

The chain recombines TRBV19 with TRBJ2-1; 11 bases line up with TRBD2. Unmatched junction bases numbered 4, after V lost 4 bases and J lost 5 bases. Per the germline V gene, CDR1 is LNHDA and CDR2 is SQIVND (reference sequence). The CDR3 spans 15 residues. The CDR3 loop reads CASSSAGLADNEQFF. For the CDR3, the DNA is TGTGCCAGTAGTAGCGCGGGACTAGCGGACAATGAGCAGTTCTTC.

The chain is built from TRBV27 and TRBJ2-3, with TRBD1 matching over 8 bases. CDR3 length: 14 amino acids. Germline V gives CDR1 MNHEY, CDR2 SMNVEV (reference sequence). The V segment lost 7 bases and the J segment 0 bases; nucleotides outside the gene matches: 3. As DNA, the CDR3 is TGTGCCAGCACGGACAGGGACAGCACAGATACGCAGTATTTT. This sequence encodes CASTDRDSTDTQYF.

The V call is TRBV27, the J call TRBJ1-6; D may be TRBD1 (6 bases). The CDR3 is 13 amino acids. In germline, CDR1 is MNHEY, CDR2 SMNVEV (reference sequence). V lost 7 bases to trimming and J lost 7 bases, with 11 bases between them. CDR3 sequence: CASTPTGNSPLHF. CDR3 nucleotide sequence: TGTGCCAGCACCCCTACAGGGAATTCACCCCTCCACTTT.

The chain is built from TRBV19 and TRBJ1-4; TRBD1 matches 8 bases. The CDR3 length is 15 residues. In germline, CDR1 is LNHDA, CDR2 SQIVND (reference sequence). V dropped 5 bases and J dropped 8; count of bases not matched to a gene: 10. The CDR3 nucleotides are TGTGCCAGTAGTGAACAGACAGGGGCGGGGGAAAAACTGTTTTTT. This translates into CASSEQTGAGEKLFF.

In this sample, this clone turned up a few times. The V gene is TRBV4-3, the J gene TRBJ2-3; the match to TRBD2 covers 11 bases. This CDR3 has 17 residues. Losses at the gene ends were 1 base for V and 4 bases for J; bases not matched to a gene: 7. CDR1 is LGHNA and CDR2 is YSLEER in the germline V gene. The CDR3: CASSQVASGGRADTQYF. The CDR3 region has the DNA TGCGCCAGCAGCCAAGTGGCTAGCGGGGGGAGGGCAGATACGCAGTATTTT.